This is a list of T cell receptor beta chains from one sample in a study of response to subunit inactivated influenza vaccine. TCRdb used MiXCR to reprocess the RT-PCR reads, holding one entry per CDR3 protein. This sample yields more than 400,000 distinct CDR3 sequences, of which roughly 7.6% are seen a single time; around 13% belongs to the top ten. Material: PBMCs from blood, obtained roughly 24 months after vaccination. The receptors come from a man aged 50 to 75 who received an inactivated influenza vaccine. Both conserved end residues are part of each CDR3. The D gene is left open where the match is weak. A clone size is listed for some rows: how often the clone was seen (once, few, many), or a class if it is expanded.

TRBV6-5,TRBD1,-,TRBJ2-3,TGTGCCAGCTGTACTGGGACAGGACCCGATACGCAGTATTTT,CASCTGTGPDTQYF
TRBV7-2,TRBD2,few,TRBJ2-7,TGTGCCAGCAGCTTAGGGACTAGCGGGAGGTACTACGAGCAGTACTTC,CASSLGTSGRYYEQYF
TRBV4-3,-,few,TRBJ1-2,TGCGCCAGCAGCCAAGACTCGCAGTTCTATGGCTACACCTTC,CASSQDSQFYGYTF
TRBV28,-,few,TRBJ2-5,TGTGCCAGCAGTTCCTCTTGGAAGGTGGAGACCCAGTACTTC,CASSSSWKVETQYF
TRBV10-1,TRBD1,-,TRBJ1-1,TGCGCCAGCAGTGGACAGGGAACTGAAGCTTTCTTT,CASSGQGTEAFF
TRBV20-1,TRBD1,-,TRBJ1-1,TGCAGTGCTAGAGCAGGGGGAATGAACACTGAAGCTTTCTTT,CSARAGGMNTEAFF
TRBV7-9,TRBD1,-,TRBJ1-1,TGTGCCAGCAGCTTCGACAGGGGGGCGAGGGACACTGAAGCTTTCTTT,CASSFDRGARDTEAFF
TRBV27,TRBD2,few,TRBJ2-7,TGTGCCAGCAGTTTCTCTAGCGGGACTAGCTCCTACGAGCAGTACTTC,CASSFSSGTSSYEQYF
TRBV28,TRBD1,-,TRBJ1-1,TGTGCCAGCAGCTCCGGACAGGGTAGTGGAGCTTTCTTT,CASSSGQGSGAFF
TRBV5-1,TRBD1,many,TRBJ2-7,TGCGCCAGCAGCCCGGGACAGGCTCTCTACGAGCAGTACTTC,CASSPGQALYEQYF
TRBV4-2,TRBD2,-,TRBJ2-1,TGTGCCAGCAGCCAACAGACTAGCTCTAGCTACAATGAGCAGTTCTTC,CASSQQTSSSYNEQFF
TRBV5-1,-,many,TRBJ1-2,TGCGCCAGCAGCTTGGTGCGGGGGAACTATGGCTACACCTTC,CASSLVRGNYGYTF
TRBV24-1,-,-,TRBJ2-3,TGTGCCACCAGCGACATACGTGGTGCGGATACGCAGTATTTT,CATSDIRGADTQYF
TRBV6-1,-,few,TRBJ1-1,TGTGCCAGCAGTGAAGTTCAAGGGACTGAAGCTTTCTTT,CASSEVQGTEAFF
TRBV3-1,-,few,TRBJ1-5,TGTGCCAGCAGCCAAGGATGGGGGGCCAATCAGCCCCAGCATTTT,CASSQGWGANQPQHF
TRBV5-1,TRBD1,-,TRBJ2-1,TGCGCCAGCAGCGACCCGGGACAGGGGCTTGAGCAGTTCTTC,CASSDPGQGLEQFF
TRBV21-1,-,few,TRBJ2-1,TGTGCCAGCAGCAAAGGGGGGACAGGGAATGAGCAGTTCTTC,CASSKGGTGNEQFF
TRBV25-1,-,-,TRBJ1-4,TGTGCCAGCAGTGAATATGGCAGGAATGAAAAACTGTTTTTT,CASSEYGRNEKLFF
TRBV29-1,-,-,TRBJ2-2,TGCAGCGGGGTCCCGAACACCGGGGAGCTGTTTTTT,CSGVPNTGELFF
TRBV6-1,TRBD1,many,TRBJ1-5,TGTGCCAGCAGCACCGGGACAGGGAACCAGCCCCAGCATTTT,CASSTGTGNQPQHF
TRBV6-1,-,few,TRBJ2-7,TGTGCCAGCAGTGAACAACGGTCAAATGGGTGGCAGTACTTC,CASSEQRSNGWQYF
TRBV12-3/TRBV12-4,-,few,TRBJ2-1,TGTGCCAGCAAACGGACAGTTTCTCTAGGGGGTGAGCAGTTCTTC,CASKRTVSLGGEQFF
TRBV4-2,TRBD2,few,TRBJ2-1,TGTGCCAGCAGCCAAGATCGACTAGCGGGAGACTACAATGAGCAGTTCTTC,CASSQDRLAGDYNEQFF
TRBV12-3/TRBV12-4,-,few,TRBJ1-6,TGTGCCAGCAGCCAAGGAGGGCCAGGGGCGAATTCACCCCTCCACTTT,CASSQGGPGANSPLHF
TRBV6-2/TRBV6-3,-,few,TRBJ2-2,TGTGCCAGCAGTCAGAACAGGGTAGACACCGGGGAGCTGTTTTTT,CASSQNRVDTGELFF
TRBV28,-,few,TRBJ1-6,TGTGCCAGCGGTGGCCTGAGGTCCGAAGACACAGGGTATAATTCACCCCTCCACTTT,CASGGLRSEDTGYNSPLHF
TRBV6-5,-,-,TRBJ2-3,TGTGCCAGCAGTTACCTGGGAGTCGCAGATACGCAGTATTTT,CASSYLGVADTQYF
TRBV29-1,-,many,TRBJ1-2,TGCAGCGTGTTAGACACGACTGGCTACACCTTC,CSVLDTTGYTF
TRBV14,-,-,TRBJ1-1,TGTGCCAGCAGCCCTTGGGGACGTATGGAAGCTTTCTTT,CASSPWGRMEAFF
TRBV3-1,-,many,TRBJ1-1,TGTGCCAGCAGCCAATCCTCGGGGAGGACTGAAGCTTTCTTT,CASSQSSGRTEAFF
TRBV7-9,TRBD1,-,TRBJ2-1,TGTGCCAGCAGCTTAGCGCCGGGACAGTACAATGAGCAGTTCTTC,CASSLAPGQYNEQFF
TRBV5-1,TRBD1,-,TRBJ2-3,TGCGCCAGCAGCTTCGACAGGGTTGGAGATACGCAGTATTTT,CASSFDRVGDTQYF